Each of the 31 T cell receptor beta chains below was sequenced from the same sample in a study of beta chain features in type 1 diabetes (dated by TCRdb to between 2017 and 2018). Here is what the overall study found, with its caveats: Type 1 diabetes patients showed a moderate but significant shortening of TCRB CDR3 length in all four CD4+ subsets.

The method behind the library was the immunoSEQ multiplex PCR assay. All of the isolated RNA was reverse transcribed with the High Capacity cDNA Reverse Transcription Kit, so expressed TCRB transcripts were sequenced. As stored in TCRdb, this immuneACCESS dataset retains in-frame rearrangements with V and J assigned. A fraction of the clones does not appear; measured against another copy, unresolved V genes explain less than half of the discrepancy, and the remainder lacks a known reason. This sample is represented by fewer than 350,000 clones; about 15% of them were singletons. The ten biggest clones cover 0.015% to 0.017% of the sample. No cognate antigen is known for these TCRs. The specimen sequenced was naive CD4+ T cells from blood. The sample's cell subset or site label is to be understood as: true naive CD4+ T cells. The receptors come from a man aged 18 to 30 with type 1 diabetes.

This clone was seen a handful of times. The chain combines TRBV4-2 with TRBJ2-5; 8 bases map to TRBD2. V dropped 1 base and J dropped 5; count of bases not matched to a gene: 6. Germline CDR1 reads LGHNA; CDR2 reads YNFKEQ. This CDR3 has 15 residues. In nucleotides, the CDR3 is TGTGCCAGCAGCCAAGTTGCGGGGGGAGTGGAGACCCAGTACTTC. Protein: CASSQVAGGVETQYF.

This chain links TRBV7-8 with TRBJ1-4; maybe TRBD1 (6 bases). V was trimmed by 5 bases and J by 0 bases, leaving 10 bases between them. CDR1 is SGHVS, CDR2 FQNEAQ, per germline. The CDR3 length is 15 residues. The CDR3 DNA follows: TGTGCCAGCAGCACCCGGACAGCAACTAATGAAAAACTGTTTTTT. Translated, it gives CASSTRTATNEKLFF.

This clone has only a few counts. V gene TRBV10-3 combines with J gene TRBJ2-3; 12 bases agree with TRBD2. J lost 2 bases, V lost 7 bases, and 4 bases had no gene match. This CDR3 contains 15 residues. Germline values: CDR1 ENHRY, CDR2 SYGVKD. DNA of the CDR3: TGTGCCATCAAGGGACTAGCGGGCCACACAGATACGCAGTATTTT. This encodes CAIKGLAGHTDTQYF.

The chain uses TRBV29-1 and TRBJ2-7; TRBD1 aligns across 8 bases. The ends lost 2 bases at V and 2 bases at J; junction bases unmatched: 5. The length of the CDR3 is 14 residues. Germline lookup yields CDR1 SQVTM and CDR2 ANQGSEA. DNA of the CDR3: TGCAGCGTTGAAACCGGACAGGGAGCCTACGAGCAGTACTTC. It is translated as CSVETGQGAYEQYF.

This chain connects TRBV7-2 to TRBJ2-5; D not certain. Trimming cost V 1 base and J 1 base, with 7 bases left between them. Germline-derived CDR1 and CDR2 are SGHTA and FQGNSA. This CDR3 region has 14 residues. CDR3 nucleotides: TGTGCCAGCAGCTTAGTCGTCCTCCAAGAGACCCAGTACTTC. This translates into CASSLVVLQETQYF.

This clone has just a few counts. CDR3 sequence: CASSLESTVNTEAFF. Written as DNA, the CDR3 is TGTGCCAGCAGCTTGGAGTCGACAGTGAACACTGAAGCTTTCTTT. This chain joins TRBV5-4 and TRBJ1-1, with D tentatively TRBD1 (5 bases). Trimming shortened V by 0 bases and J by 0 bases, and 9 bases separated the two germline ends. This CDR3 has 15 residues. Germline V gives CDR1 SGHNT, CDR2 YYREEE (reference sequence). Supplemented by reference TRBV5-4 and TRBJ1-1, the full variable domain reads ETGVTQSPTHLIKTRGQQVTLRCSSQSGHNTVSWYQQALGQGPQFIFQYYREEENGRGNFPPRFSGLQFPNYSSELNVNALELDDSALYLCASSLESTVNTEAFFGQGTRLTVV.

A remark on this clone: This CDR3 is also generated by other DNA sequences in the sample. The genes are TRBV6-5 and TRBJ2-3, with D unresolved. Trimming took off 2 bases at V and 5 bases at J, with 2 bases between the two ends. Germline values: CDR1 MNHEY, CDR2 SVGAGI. The CDR3 contains 11 residues. CDR3 residues: CASSYQDTQYF. The DNA for the CDR3 is TGTGCCAGCAGTTACCAAGATACGCAGTATTTT.

This rearrangement joins TRBV29-1 to TRBJ2-7, with 11 bases matching TRBD2. With V trimmed by 6 bases and J by 1 base, 5 bases remained unmatched. CDR1 and CDR2 (germline): SQVTM, ANQGSEA. CDR3 length: 14 residues. In DNA, the CDR3 is TGCAGCGTAAAGGGACTAGCGGATTCCTACGAGCAGTACTTC. As protein: CSVKGLADSYEQYF.

The chain uses TRBV10-3 and TRBJ2-2; TRBD2 is a possible D gene (5 bases). The V and J ends lost 1 base and 3 bases respectively, with 6 bases between them. Germline CDR1 is ENHRY and CDR2 is SYGVKD. CDR3 length: 14 residues. This chain's CDR3 is CAISEFSDTGELFF. The CDR3 DNA is TGTGCCATCAGTGAGTTTAGCGACACCGGGGAGCTGTTTTTT.

This clone has more than one count but fewer than ten. The CDR3 DNA follows: TGTGCCAGCAGCTTCAACAGCGGAAGCGGGGAGCTGTTTTTT. This encodes CASSFNSGSGELFF. The chain recombines TRBV7-9 with TRBJ2-2; the D gene is possibly TRBD2 (5 bases). The CDR3 has 14 amino acids. Germline V gives CDR1 SEHNR, CDR2 FQNEAQ (reference sequence). V gave up 3 bases and J gave up 7 bases, with 12 bases separating them.

This clone was recorded a few times. The J gene is TRBJ2-5, the V gene TRBV7-2; 11 nucleotides agree with TRBD1. CDR3 size: 15 residues. The trim removed 1 base at V and 9 bases at J, leaving 7 bases unmatched. The germline V gene has CDR1 SGHTA and CDR2 FQGNSA. CDR3 DNA: TGTGCCAGCAGCTTAGTCTTTGGGACAGGGGGGTCCCAGTACTTC. The encoded protein is CASSLVFGTGGSQYF.

V is TRBV28 and J is TRBJ1-1; D is perhaps TRBD1 (6 bases). Trimming took 3 bases from V and 0 from J, leaving 11 bases between them. Germline V gene lookup returns CDR1 MDHEN and CDR2 SYDVKM. CDR3 length: 15 amino acids. CDR3 bases: TGTGCCAGCAGTTTCCCCGGACAGCTGAACACTGAAGCTTTCTTT. This gives the protein CASSFPGQLNTEAFF.

Only a few counts were recorded for this clone. The chain carries TRBV29-1 and TRBJ2-5; maybe TRBD2 (5 bases). The DNA matches TRBJ2-7 better at its end, which makes the J call doubtful. CDR1 is SQVTM and CDR2 is ANQGSEA in the germline V gene. The CDR3 sequence is 11 residues long. DNA for the CDR3: TGCAGCGTTGGTACGGGGAGCGAGCAGTACTTC. It is translated as CSVGTGSEQYF.

This clone was seen only a few times. The chain links TRBV6-6 to TRBJ2-1; 10 nucleotides line up with TRBD2. Per the germline V gene, CDR1 is MNHNY and CDR2 is SVGAGI (reference sequence). J was trimmed by 8 bases and V by 4 bases; bases with no gene match: 11. This CDR3 region has 16 residues. The CDR3 sequence: CASSSYGLAAGDEQFF. CDR3 nucleotides: TGTGCCAGCAGTTCCTACGGACTAGCGGCCGGGGATGAGCAGTTCTTC.

The table lists this clone with a count of one. The V gene is TRBV4-1, the J gene TRBJ2-4, with D perhaps matching TRBD2 (6 bases). The CDR3 spans 15 residues. Germline V gene sequence: CDR1 MGHRA, CDR2 YSYEKL. V was shortened by 3 bases and J by 4 bases, with 13 bases between the two germline ends. CDR3 sequence: CASSHTGERKNIQYF. The DNA of the CDR3 is TGCGCCAGCAGCCATACGGGAGAAAGGAAAAACATTCAGTACTTC.

In this sample, this clone turned up a few times. V is TRBV30 and J is TRBJ1-4; D is uncertain. Germline CDR1 and CDR2: GTSNPN and SVGIG (reference sequence). CDR3 length: 13 amino acids. V gave up 2 bases and J gave up 4 bases, with 8 bases separating them. Here the CDR3 DNA reads TGTGCCTGGAGTAGAAACAGTAATGAAAAACTGTTTTTT. Translating gives CAWSRNSNEKLFF.

V is TRBV5-6 and J is TRBJ1-5; tentatively, D is TRBD1 (5 bases). Germline CDR1 reads SGHDT; CDR2 reads YYEEEE. V lost 0 bases and J lost 5, with 12 bases in between. There are 15 residues in the CDR3. As DNA, the CDR3 is TGTGCCAGCAGCTTGGCAACAGGATCATATCAGCCCCAGCATTTT. Translated, it gives CASSLATGSYQPQHF.

This clone has just a few counts. The chain joins TRBV7-8 to TRBJ2-5, with D possibly TRBD2 on 6 matching bases. Germline CDR1 reads SGHVS; CDR2 reads FQNEAQ. The V end was cut by 5 bases, the J end by 3 bases, with 13 bases between. CDR3 length: 14 amino acids. CDR3 sequence reads: CASSVRDLKETQYF. The CDR3 coding sequence is TGTGCCAGCAGCGTCCGGGACTTGAAAGAGACCCAGTACTTC.

This clone was detected only a few times. V and J are TRBV5-4 and TRBJ2-5, with a possible D match to TRBD2 (6 bases). The germline V and J ends were trimmed by 4 bases and 2 bases, with 12 bases remaining between them. The germline V gene has CDR1 SGHNT and CDR2 YYREEE (reference sequence). The CDR3 contains 14 residues. Written as DNA, the CDR3 is TGTGCCAGCAGCGAGAGGGACTTACAAGAGACCCAGTACTTC. Protein product: CASSERDLQETQYF.

This clone was counted between two and nine times. The J gene is TRBJ2-5, the V gene TRBV5-8; 7 positions match TRBD1. The CDR3 is made up of 15 amino acids. Germline assignment: CDR1 SGHTS and CDR2 YDEGEE. The trim removed 5 bases at V and 2 bases at J, leaving 9 bases unmatched. CDR3 region: CASSPTGTVQETQYF. For the CDR3, the DNA is TGTGCCAGCAGTCCTACCGGGACAGTGCAAGAGACCCAGTACTTC.

The V gene is TRBV28, the J gene TRBJ2-3; D is perhaps TRBD2 (5 bases). Germline V gene sequence: CDR1 MDHEN, CDR2 SYDVKM. The V gene lost 8 bases and the J gene lost 1 base, with 16 bases spanning the gap. The CDR3 length is 15 residues. The CDR3: CASLSLGLRTDTQYF. The CDR3 bases are TGTGCCAGCCTTAGTCTCGGACTTCGCACAGATACGCAGTATTTT.

In this sample, this clone turned up a few times. V gene TRBV6-6 combines with J gene TRBJ2-7; D perhaps matches TRBD1 (5 bases). Trimming cost V 4 bases and J 3 bases, with 13 bases left between them. The V gene's germline CDR1 is MNHNY and CDR2 SVGAGI (reference sequence). This CDR3 has 14 amino acids. Here the CDR3 reads CASSWQGLGYEQYF. The CDR3 DNA sequence: TGTGCCAGCAGTTGGCAGGGCTTGGGCTACGAGCAGTACTTC.

The chain links TRBV18 to TRBJ2-3, with TRBD2 matching 8 bases. Losses at the gene ends were 3 bases for V and 4 bases for J; bases not matched to a gene: 6. CDR1 and CDR2 (germline): KGHSH, LQKENI. The CDR3 has 15 amino acids. In DNA form, the CDR3 reads TGTGCCAGCTCACCTCCCGGGGGGGGCTCAGATACGCAGTATTTT. Its translation: CASSPPGGGSDTQYF.

The J gene is TRBJ2-5, the V gene TRBV18; 7 nucleotides agree with TRBD2. The CDR3 sequence is 14 residues long. Germline-derived CDR1 and CDR2 are KGHSH and LQKENI. V dropped 3 bases and J dropped 4; count of bases not matched to a gene: 5. The DNA for the CDR3 is TGTGCCAGCTCACCCACGGCGGGAGCAGAGACCCAGTACTTC. Protein: CASSPTAGAETQYF.

This chain connects TRBV7-2 to TRBJ1-2, with 7 positions matching TRBD1. J was trimmed by 1 base and V by 4 bases; bases with no gene match: 6. CDR1 and CDR2 from the germline V gene are SGHTA and FQGNSA. The CDR3 covers 15 residues. DNA for the CDR3: TGTGCCAGCAGCTCCTGGGACAGCGATAACTATGGCTACACCTTC. Translated: CASSSWDSDNYGYTF.

This clone occurred a few times. The gene calls are TRBV6-5 and TRBJ1-4; D unclear. CDR1 and CDR2 (germline): MNHEY, SVGAGI. The length of the CDR3 is 13 residues. V was shortened by 6 bases and J by 8 bases, with 13 bases between the two germline ends. The CDR3 spells CASSRTVAEKLFF. CDR3 DNA sequence: TGTGCCAGCAGCCGGACGGTAGCGGAAAAACTGTTTTTT.

There are many counts of this clone. This chain links TRBV23-1 with TRBJ2-7; D ambiguous. TRBV23-1 is designated an ORF whose function remains uncertain. V lost 2 bases to trimming and J lost 12 bases, with 5 bases between them. This CDR3 is built from 9 residues. The CDR3 sequence is CASSQLMYF. Written as DNA, the CDR3 is TGCGCCAGCAGTCAACTTATGTACTTC.

This clone appeared a few times. The genes are TRBV11-2 and TRBJ2-1, with 12 nucleotides matching TRBD2. With V trimmed by 5 bases and J by 5 bases, 7 bases remained unmatched. The CDR3 covers 16 residues. Germline V lookup: CDR1 SGHAT, CDR2 FQNNGV. The DNA of the CDR3 is TGTGCCAGCAGCCTGCGGCTAGCGGGAGGGCACAATGAGCAGTTCTTC. Encoded protein: CASSLRLAGGHNEQFF.

The chain carries TRBV30 and TRBJ2-1; D call uncertain. The CDR3 consists of 13 residues. Trimming took off 0 bases at V and 14 bases at J, with 17 bases between the two ends. Germline CDR1 GTSNPN, CDR2 SVGIG (reference sequence). Here the CDR3 reads CAWSVLTENSKFF. In nucleotides, the CDR3 is TGTGCCTGGAGTGTACTCACTGAGAATAGCAAGTTCTTC.

This clone came up a few times. The chain couples TRBV9 to TRBJ1-2, with a weak D call TRBD1 (6 bases). With 0 bases removed from V and 2 bases from J, the gap between germline ends came to 14 bases. The CDR3 contains 16 residues. The germline V gene encodes CDR1 SGDLS and CDR2 YYNGEE. The CDR3 DNA follows: TGTGCCAGCAGCGTAGCGGCAGGGGACTACAACTATGGCTACACCTTC. Translation gives CASSVAAGDYNYGYTF. Filled out from reference TRBV9 and TRBJ1-2, the complete variable domain reads DSGVTQTPKHLITATGQRVTLRCSPRSGDLSVYWYQQSLDQGLQFLIQYYNGEERAKGNILERFSAQQFPDLHSELNLSSLELGDSALYFCASSVAAGDYNYGYTFGSGTRLTVV.

There are a few counts of this clone. The chain joins TRBV28 to TRBJ2-5; 10 bases are a match to TRBD2. The CDR3 is 17 amino acids. J gave up 5 bases and V 3 bases, and 12 bases lay outside the gene matches. Looked up from germline, CDR1 is MDHEN and CDR2 is SYDVKM. The CDR3 here is CASSLGESGRAWETQYF. CDR3 nucleotides: TGTGCCAGCAGTTTGGGAGAAAGCGGGAGGGCCTGGGAGACCCAGTACTTC.